Sequencing of this T cell receptor beta chain was carried out in a study of blood T cell repertoires in COVID-19. Study at large: COVID-19 samples from acute and convalescent phases originated in the United States, Italy and Spain. Sources were T cells, B-cell-depleted T cells, or PBMCs; the material itself was cDNA or gDNA.

The table lists this clone with a count of one. Trimming took 1 base from V and 12 from J, leaving 12 bases between them. CDR1 is DFQATT and CDR2 is SNEGSKA in the germline V gene (reference sequence). This CDR3 spans 11 amino acids. Original methodology: From reference gene primer amplification, estimates of nucleated cell counts were derived. The data were produced by immunoSEQ multiplex PCR, yet TCRdb's version contains in-frame clones alone and is incomplete. V and J calls and clone size come straight from that table; D and trimming were deduced from the DNA. Found here are around 150,000 clones, around 84% of them singletons; the top ten hold around 3.2%.

The TCR was taken from a human donor with acute or convalescent COVID-19. The donor label of this sample is uncertain. Sequencing was carried out using peripheral blood. The V call is TRBV20-1, the J call TRBJ1-1, with D possibly being TRBD1 (5 bases). The CDR3: CSARGQSETFF. The DNA for the CDR3 is TGCAGTGCTAGAGGACAGTCCGAGACTTTCTTT.